This T cell receptor beta chain was profiled in a study of blood T cells in healthy people across ages. Combining a sample-barcoded 5' primer with a J-beta primer mix, a second PCR ran for about 6 to 12 cycles. TCRdb reprocessed the 5' RACE reads with MiXCR, giving one entry per CDR3 protein. Of roughly 800,000 distinct CDR3 sequences listed, about 62% are singletons. Per sample, extraction of total RNA gave at least 5 micrograms in every case. The germline gives CDR1 GTSNPN, CDR2 SVGIG (reference sequence). V lost 2 bases, J lost 6 bases, and 13 bases lay in between. The CDR3 extends over 13 amino acids.

This sequence originates from a young man in good health. The chain recombines TRBV30 with TRBJ1-2; D not resolved. Material: blood. As DNA, the CDR3 is TGTGCCTGGAGTCTGGGGTTCCTAAATGGCTACACCTTC. It translates to CAWSLGFLNGYTF. Full variable domain (outside the CDR3, taken from reference TRBV30 and TRBJ1-2): SQTIHQWPATLVQPVGSPLSLECTVEGTSNPNLYWYRQAAGRGLQLLFYSVGIGQISSEVPQNLSASRPQDRQFILSSKKLLLSDSGFYLCAWSLGFLNGYTFGSGTRLTVV.